The next 16 T cell receptor beta chains were all read from a single sample in a study of blood T cell repertoires in COVID-19. Some clones are missing from TCRdb's copy, which holds only in-frame ones; the method was immunoSEQ multiplex PCR. The table records approximately 300,000 clones, 92% of them present only once. The sequencing input was PBMCs or T cells enriched from blood (not recorded which). Every receptor here comes from a woman aged 25 to 45 who had recovered from COVID-19.

J is TRBJ1-1 and V is TRBV11-3, with 8 bases matching TRBD1. The CDR3 consists of 12 residues. Germline CDR1 and CDR2: SGHNT and YENEEA. The trim removed 1 base at V and 10 bases at J, leaving 2 bases unmatched. CDR3 region: CASSLGDRGAFF. As DNA, the CDR3 is TGTGCCAGCAGCTTAGGAGACAGGGGAGCTTTCTTT.

The chain uses TRBV7-9 and TRBJ2-1; D possibly corresponds to TRBD2 (5 bases). Germline assignment: CDR1 SEHNR and CDR2 FQNEAQ (reference sequence). The CDR3 runs 11 residues. V lost 4 bases and J lost 10, with 8 bases in between. CDR3 DNA: TGTGCCAGCAGCTACCGGGGAGAGCAGTTCTTC. It codes for CASSYRGEQFF.

The CDR3 nucleotides are TGTGCCAGCAGCGAGACAGAAATGAACACTGAAGCTTTCTTT. This encodes CASSETEMNTEAFF. The chain joins TRBV13 to TRBJ1-1, with a possible D match to TRBD1 (5 bases). Germline values: CDR1 PRHDT, CDR2 FYEKMQ (reference sequence). V lost 5 bases and J lost 0, with 10 bases in between. The CDR3 covers 14 residues.

The V gene is TRBV19, the J gene TRBJ1-1, with a tentative D call TRBD1 (6 bases). V lost 4 bases and J 4 bases, leaving 13 bases between the germline ends. This CDR3 is built from 14 residues. Germline loops: CDR1 LNHDA, CDR2 SQIVND (reference sequence). This chain's CDR3 is CASSTTGLGTEAFF. CDR3 DNA sequence: TGTGCCAGTAGTACCACAGGGTTGGGCACTGAAGCTTTCTTT.

The chain is built from TRBV24-1 and TRBJ2-5, with D possibly being TRBD1 (5 bases). The CDR3 is 15 amino acids. Germline V gene data show CDR1 as KGHDR and CDR2 as SFDVKD. V lost 3 bases and J 4 bases, leaving 14 bases between the germline ends. The CDR3 DNA follows: TGTGCCACCAGTGATCCTACAGGTATCCGAGAGACCCAGTACTTC. Protein product: CATSDPTGIRETQYF.

V usage is TRBV28 and J usage is TRBJ1-2; 11 bases map to TRBD1. Germline lookup yields CDR1 MDHEN and CDR2 SYDVKM. V trimming: 5 bases; J trimming: 5 bases; junction bases outside the gene matches: 10. The CDR3 spans 16 residues. The DNA for the CDR3 is TGTGCCAGCAGTATGCCGGGACAGGGGGTATTGTATGGCTACACCTTC. Translation: CASSMPGQGVLYGYTF.

A single count supports this clone. V gene TRBV28 combines with J gene TRBJ2-7, with 8 bases lining up with TRBD1. Germline trimming cut 3 bases from V and 0 bases from J; bases unmatched to any gene: 4. The CDR3 has 15 residues. The V gene's germline CDR1 is MDHEN and CDR2 SYDVKM. CDR3 region: CASSLGQVTSYEQYF. CDR3 coding DNA: TGTGCCAGCAGTTTGGGACAGGTAACCTCCTACGAGCAGTACTTC.

This rearrangement joins TRBV6-5 to TRBJ1-1; 8 positions match TRBD1. This CDR3 has 13 amino acids. Trimming removed 0 bases from V and 10 bases from J; junction bases left unmatched: 4. The V gene's germline CDR1 is MNHEY and CDR2 SVGAGI. This CDR3 is CASSYSGQGPAFF. CDR3 DNA sequence: TGTGCCAGCAGTTACTCCGGACAGGGCCCAGCTTTCTTT.

V usage is TRBV27 and J usage is TRBJ1-5, with D hard to call. The length of the CDR3 is 14 residues. Deletions cut 8 bases from V and 1 base from J, with 12 bases between. Germline loops: CDR1 MNHEY, CDR2 SMNVEV (reference sequence). CDR3 nucleotides: TGTGCCAGCTCCTACGAGGCGAGCAATCAGCCCCAGCATTTT. Its translation is CASSYEASNQPQHF.

This sequence joins TRBV7-8 and TRBJ1-6, with 7 bases lining up with TRBD1. The J segment lost 12 bases and the V segment lost 4 bases, leaving 9 bases of the junction unmatched. Germline V gene sequence: CDR1 SGHVS, CDR2 FQNEAQ. The CDR3 totals 14 residues. The CDR3 protein is CASSSTQGIGPLHF. For the CDR3, the DNA is TGTGCCAGCAGCTCAACACAGGGGATAGGACCCCTCCACTTT.

This clone was found a few times. This chain's CDR3 is CATSRDEDSPLHF. The CDR3 DNA is TGTGCCACCAGCAGAGATGAGGATTCACCCCTCCACTTT. The chain is built from TRBV15 and TRBJ1-6, with unresolved D. Germline lookup yields CDR1 LNHNV and CDR2 YYDKDF (reference sequence). The CDR3 totals 13 residues. The V and J ends lost 0 bases and 8 bases respectively, with 5 bases between them. Combining the CDR3 with reference TRBV15 and TRBJ1-6 gives the whole variable domain DAMVIQNPRYQVTQFGKPVTLSCSQTLNHNVMYWYQQKSSQAPKLLFHYYDKDFNNEADTPDNFQSRRPNTSFCFLDIRSPGLGDTAMYLCATSRDEDSPLHFGNGTRLTVT.

The table lists this clone with a count of one. The gene calls are TRBV28 and TRBJ2-7, with 11 bases aligning to TRBD1. The germline V gene encodes CDR1 MDHEN and CDR2 SYDVKM. The CDR3 has 15 amino acids. Unmatched junction bases numbered 8, after V lost 5 bases and J lost 5 bases. CDR3 nucleotide sequence: TGTGCCAGCAGTACCCCGGACAGGGGGCTCCACGAGCAGTACTTC. Translating it yields CASSTPDRGLHEQYF.

The V gene is TRBV15, the J gene TRBJ2-7, with 13 bases identical to TRBD2. J was trimmed by 4 bases and V by 3 bases; bases with no gene match: 3. The CDR3 is made up of 15 amino acids. CDR1 and CDR2 from the germline V gene are LNHNV and YYDKDF (reference sequence). The CDR3 DNA is TGTGCCACCAGCAGTGGACTAGCGGGAGATTACGAGCAGTACTTC. It specifies CATSSGLAGDYEQYF. The full variable domain, in which reference TRBV15 and TRBJ2-7 provide the parts outside the CDR3, is DAMVIQNPRYQVTQFGKPVTLSCSQTLNHNVMYWYQQKSSQAPKLLFHYYDKDFNNEADTPDNFQSRRPNTSFCFLDIRSPGLGDTAMYLCATSSGLAGDYEQYFGPGTRLTVT.

V is TRBV27 and J is TRBJ1-2; possible D gene TRBD1, 6 bases. The length of the CDR3 is 13 residues. CDR1 is MNHEY and CDR2 is SMNVEV in the germline V gene (reference sequence). The V gene lost 10 bases and the J gene lost 3 bases, with 15 bases spanning the gap. The CDR3 DNA reads as TGTGCCAACCTTCGGGAGGGGGACTATGGCTACACCTTC. It encodes CANLREGDYGYTF.

The rearrangement uses TRBV5-6 and TRBJ1-2, with D unclear. The CDR3 is made up of 14 amino acids. CDR1 SGHDT and CDR2 YYEEEE come from the germline V gene. Between the trimmed V and J ends, which lost 2 bases and 7 bases, there was a span of 15 bases. The CDR3 nucleotides read TGTGCCAGCAGCTTACAGTCCTTCCCGAGTGGCTACACCTTC. Translating it yields CASSLQSFPSGYTF.

The gene calls are TRBV5-6 and TRBJ2-3; 9 nucleotides agree with TRBD1. Germline V CDR1 and CDR2: SGHDT, YYEEEE. V was clipped by 2 bases and J by 5 bases; unmatched bases: 6. The CDR3 length is 15 residues. The CDR3 DNA reads as TGTGCCAGCAGCTTTCACAGGGGGCAGGGAGATACGCAGTATTTT. Its translation is CASSFHRGQGDTQYF.